This TCR beta chain was documented in a study of beta chain features in type 1 diabetes. Germline V gene data show CDR1 as MNHEY and CDR2 as SMNVEV (reference sequence). The V end was cut by 7 bases, the J end by 0 bases, with 11 bases between. This CDR3 region has 14 residues. Without exception, sorted populations had purity beyond 95%. The sequenced template was cDNA made from the entire isolated RNA. Profiled with immunoSEQ multiplex PCR; TCRdb holds only in-frame clones, not every one. This sample carries about 900,000 clones, roughly 15% of them seen once, and the ten largest clones take about 0.02%.

The chain couples TRBV27 to TRBJ2-3; D is ambiguous. This TCR was sampled from a woman in her late teens or twenties in good health. Sequencing was done on a sample of naive CD4+ T cells from blood. The CDR3 loop is CASNLGTSTDTQYF. The CDR3 DNA reads as TGTGCCAGCAACTTGGGAACTAGCACAGATACGCAGTATTTT.